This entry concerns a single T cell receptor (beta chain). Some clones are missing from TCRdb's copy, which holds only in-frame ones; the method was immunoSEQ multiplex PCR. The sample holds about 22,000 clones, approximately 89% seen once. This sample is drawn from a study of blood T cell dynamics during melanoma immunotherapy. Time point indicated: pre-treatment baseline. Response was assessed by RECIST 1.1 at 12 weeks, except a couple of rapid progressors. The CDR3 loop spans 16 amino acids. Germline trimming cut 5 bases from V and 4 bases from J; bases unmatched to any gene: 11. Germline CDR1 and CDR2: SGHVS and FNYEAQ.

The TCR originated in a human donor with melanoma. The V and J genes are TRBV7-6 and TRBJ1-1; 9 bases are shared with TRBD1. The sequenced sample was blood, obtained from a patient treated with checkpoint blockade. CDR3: CASSDSYRGLGTEAFF. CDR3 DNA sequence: TGTGCCAGCAGCGACAGCTACAGGGGGCTCGGCACTGAAGCTTTCTTT.